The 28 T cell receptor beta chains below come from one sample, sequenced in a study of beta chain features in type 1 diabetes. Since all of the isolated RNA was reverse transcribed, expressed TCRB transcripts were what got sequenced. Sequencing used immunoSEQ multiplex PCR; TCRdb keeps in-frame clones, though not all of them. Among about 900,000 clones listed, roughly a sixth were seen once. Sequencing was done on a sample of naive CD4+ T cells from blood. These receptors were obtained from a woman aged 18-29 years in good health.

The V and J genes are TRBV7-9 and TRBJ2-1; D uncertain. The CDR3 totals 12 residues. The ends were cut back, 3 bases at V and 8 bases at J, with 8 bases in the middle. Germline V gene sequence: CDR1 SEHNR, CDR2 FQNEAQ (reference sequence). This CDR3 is CASSFREYEQFF. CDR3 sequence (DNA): TGTGCCAGCAGCTTTAGAGAGTATGAGCAGTTCTTC.

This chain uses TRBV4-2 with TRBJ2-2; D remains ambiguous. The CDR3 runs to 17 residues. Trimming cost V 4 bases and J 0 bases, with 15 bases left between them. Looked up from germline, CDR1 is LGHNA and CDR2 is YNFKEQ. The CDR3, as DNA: TGTGCCAGCAGCCTAACGGGCACCGCCGCGAACACCGGGGAGCTGTTTTTT. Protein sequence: CASSLTGTAANTGELFF.

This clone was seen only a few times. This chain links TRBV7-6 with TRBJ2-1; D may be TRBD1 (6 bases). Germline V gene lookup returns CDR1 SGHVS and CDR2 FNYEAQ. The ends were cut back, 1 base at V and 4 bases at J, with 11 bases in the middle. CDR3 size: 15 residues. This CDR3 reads CASSLDPDRYNEQFF. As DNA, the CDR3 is TGTGCCAGCAGCTTAGACCCGGACAGATACAATGAGCAGTTCTTC.

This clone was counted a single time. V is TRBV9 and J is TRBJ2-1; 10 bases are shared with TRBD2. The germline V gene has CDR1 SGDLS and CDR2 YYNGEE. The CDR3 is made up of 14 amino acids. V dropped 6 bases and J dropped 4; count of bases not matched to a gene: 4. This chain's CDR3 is CASNLAGEYNEQFF. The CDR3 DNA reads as TGTGCCAGCAACCTAGCGGGAGAGTACAATGAGCAGTTCTTC. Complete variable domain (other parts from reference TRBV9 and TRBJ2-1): DSGVTQTPKHLITATGQRVTLRCSPRSGDLSVYWYQQSLDQGLQFLIQYYNGEERAKGNILERFSAQQFPDLHSELNLSSLELGDSALYFCASNLAGEYNEQFFGPGTRLTVL.

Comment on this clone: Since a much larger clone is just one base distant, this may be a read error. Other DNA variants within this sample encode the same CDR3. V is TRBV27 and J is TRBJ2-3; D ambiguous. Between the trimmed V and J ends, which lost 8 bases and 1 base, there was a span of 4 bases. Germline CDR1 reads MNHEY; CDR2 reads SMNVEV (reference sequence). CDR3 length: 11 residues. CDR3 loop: CASRRTDTQYF. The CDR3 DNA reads TGTGCCAGCCGACGCACAGATACGCAGTATTTT.

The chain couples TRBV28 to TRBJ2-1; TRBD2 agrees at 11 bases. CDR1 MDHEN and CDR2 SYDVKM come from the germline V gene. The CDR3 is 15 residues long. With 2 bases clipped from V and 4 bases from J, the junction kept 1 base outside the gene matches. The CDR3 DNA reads TGTGCCAGCAGTTTAGGGACTAGCGGATACAATGAGCAGTTCTTC. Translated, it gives CASSLGTSGYNEQFF.

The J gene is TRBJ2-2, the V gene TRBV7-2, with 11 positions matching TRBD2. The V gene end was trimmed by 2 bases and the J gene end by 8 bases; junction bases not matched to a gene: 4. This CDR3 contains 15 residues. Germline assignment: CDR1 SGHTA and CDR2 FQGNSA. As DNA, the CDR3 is TGTGCCAGCAGCTTATATACTAGCGGGAGTGGGGAGCTGTTTTTT. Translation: CASSLYTSGSGELFF.

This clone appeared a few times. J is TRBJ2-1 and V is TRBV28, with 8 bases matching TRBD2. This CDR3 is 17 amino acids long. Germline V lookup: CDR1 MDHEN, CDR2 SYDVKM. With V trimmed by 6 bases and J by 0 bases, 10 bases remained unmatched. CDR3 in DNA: TGTGCCAGCAGGGGTAGGAGCGGGAGCGTCTCCTACAATGAGCAGTTCTTC. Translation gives CASRGRSGSVSYNEQFF.

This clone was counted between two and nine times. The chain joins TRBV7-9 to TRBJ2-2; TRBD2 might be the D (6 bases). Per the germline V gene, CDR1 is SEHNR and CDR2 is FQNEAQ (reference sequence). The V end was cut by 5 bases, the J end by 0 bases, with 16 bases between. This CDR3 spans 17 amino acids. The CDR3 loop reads CASSPIVAATNTGELFF. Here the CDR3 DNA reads TGTGCCAGCAGCCCGATCGTAGCGGCTACGAACACCGGGGAGCTGTTTTTT.

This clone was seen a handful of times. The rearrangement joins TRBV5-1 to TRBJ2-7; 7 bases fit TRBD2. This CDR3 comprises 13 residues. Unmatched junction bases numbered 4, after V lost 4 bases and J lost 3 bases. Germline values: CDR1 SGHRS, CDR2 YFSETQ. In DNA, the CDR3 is TGCGCCAGCAGCCCTAGCGGCTTCTACGAGCAGTACTTC. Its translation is CASSPSGFYEQYF.

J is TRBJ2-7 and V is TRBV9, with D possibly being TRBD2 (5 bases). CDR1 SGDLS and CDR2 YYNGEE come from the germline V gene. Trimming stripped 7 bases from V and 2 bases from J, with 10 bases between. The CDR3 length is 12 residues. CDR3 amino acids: CASGGGPYEQYF. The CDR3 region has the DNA TGTGCCAGCGGTGGAGGCCCCTACGAGCAGTACTTC.

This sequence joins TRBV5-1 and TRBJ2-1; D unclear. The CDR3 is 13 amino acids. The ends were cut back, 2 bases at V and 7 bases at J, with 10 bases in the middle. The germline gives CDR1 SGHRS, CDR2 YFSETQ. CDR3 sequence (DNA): TGCGCCAGCAGCTTCAACAGCCGAAATGAGCAGTTCTTC. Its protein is CASSFNSRNEQFF.

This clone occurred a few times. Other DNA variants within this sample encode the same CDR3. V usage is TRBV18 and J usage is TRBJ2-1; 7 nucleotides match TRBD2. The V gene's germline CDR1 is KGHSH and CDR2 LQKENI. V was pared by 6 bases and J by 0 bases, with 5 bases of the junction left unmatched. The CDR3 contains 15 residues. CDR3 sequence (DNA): TGTGCCAGCTCTGAGCGGGACCCCTCCTACAATGAGCAGTTCTTC. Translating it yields CASSERDPSYNEQFF.

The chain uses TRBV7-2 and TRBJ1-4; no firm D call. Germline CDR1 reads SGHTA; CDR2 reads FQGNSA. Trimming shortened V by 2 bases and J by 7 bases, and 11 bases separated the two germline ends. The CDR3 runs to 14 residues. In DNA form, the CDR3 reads TGTGCCAGCAGCTTAAATCGGGGAGGTGAAAAACTGTTTTTT. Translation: CASSLNRGGEKLFF.

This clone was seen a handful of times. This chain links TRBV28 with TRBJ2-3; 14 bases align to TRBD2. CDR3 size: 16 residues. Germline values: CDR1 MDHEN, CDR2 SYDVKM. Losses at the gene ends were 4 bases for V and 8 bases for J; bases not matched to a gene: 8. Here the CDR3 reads CASSSRTSGRRGTQYF. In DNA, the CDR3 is TGTGCCAGCAGTTCGCGGACTAGCGGGAGGAGGGGTACGCAGTATTTT.

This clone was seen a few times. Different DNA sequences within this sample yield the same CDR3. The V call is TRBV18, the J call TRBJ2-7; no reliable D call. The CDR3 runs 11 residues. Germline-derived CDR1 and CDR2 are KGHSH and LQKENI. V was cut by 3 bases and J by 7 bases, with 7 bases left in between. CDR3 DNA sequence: TGTGCCAGCTCACCGGGTTCAGAGCAGTACTTC. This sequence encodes CASSPGSEQYF.

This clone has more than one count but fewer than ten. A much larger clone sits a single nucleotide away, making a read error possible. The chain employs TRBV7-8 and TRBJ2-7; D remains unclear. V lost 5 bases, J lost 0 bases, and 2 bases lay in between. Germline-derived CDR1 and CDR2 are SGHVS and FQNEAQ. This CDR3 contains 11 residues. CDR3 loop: CASSASYEQYF. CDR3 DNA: TGTGCCAGCAGCGCCTCCTACGAGCAGTACTTC. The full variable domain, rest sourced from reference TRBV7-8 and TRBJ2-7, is GAGVSQSPRYKVAKRGQDVALRCDPISGHVSLFWYQQALGQGPEFLTYFQNEAQLDKSGLPSDRFFAERPEGSVSTLKIQRTQQEDSAVYLCASSASYEQYFGPGTRLTVT.

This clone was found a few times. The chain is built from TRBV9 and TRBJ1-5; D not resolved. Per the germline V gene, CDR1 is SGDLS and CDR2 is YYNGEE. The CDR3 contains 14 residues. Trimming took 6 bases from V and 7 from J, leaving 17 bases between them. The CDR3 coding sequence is TGTGCCAGCACCAGAAAAGGGTTTAGGCAGCCCCAGCATTTT. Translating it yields CASTRKGFRQPQHF.

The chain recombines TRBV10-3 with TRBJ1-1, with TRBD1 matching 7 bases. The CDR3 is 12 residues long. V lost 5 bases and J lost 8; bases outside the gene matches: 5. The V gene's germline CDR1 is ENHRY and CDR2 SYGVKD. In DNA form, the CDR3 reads TGTGCCATCAGTACAGGGGATCAGGAAGCTTTCTTT. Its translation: CAISTGDQEAFF.

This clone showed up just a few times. This CDR3 reads CASSRTSDVGTTDTQYF. Written as DNA, the CDR3 is TGTGCCAGCAGCCGAACCTCAGACGTAGGGACCACAGATACGCAGTATTTT. V is TRBV4-2 and J is TRBJ2-3; the D gene could be TRBD1 or TRBD2 (5 bases each). CDR1 is LGHNA, CDR2 YNFKEQ, per germline. With 4 bases removed from V and 2 bases from J, the gap between germline ends came to 19 bases. The CDR3 covers 17 residues.

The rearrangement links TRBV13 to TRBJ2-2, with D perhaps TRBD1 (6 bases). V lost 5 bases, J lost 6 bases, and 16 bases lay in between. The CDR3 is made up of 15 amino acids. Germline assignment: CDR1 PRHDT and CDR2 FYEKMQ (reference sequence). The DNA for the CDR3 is TGTGCCAGCAGCCTCAGAGACAGGCTCCCCGGGGAGCTGTTTTTT. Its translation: CASSLRDRLPGELFF.

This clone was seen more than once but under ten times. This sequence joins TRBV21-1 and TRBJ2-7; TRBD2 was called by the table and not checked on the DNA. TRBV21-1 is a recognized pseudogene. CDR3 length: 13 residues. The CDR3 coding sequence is TGTGCCAGCAGCAAACCCCGCGAGTACGAGCAGTACTTC. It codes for CASSKPREYEQYF.

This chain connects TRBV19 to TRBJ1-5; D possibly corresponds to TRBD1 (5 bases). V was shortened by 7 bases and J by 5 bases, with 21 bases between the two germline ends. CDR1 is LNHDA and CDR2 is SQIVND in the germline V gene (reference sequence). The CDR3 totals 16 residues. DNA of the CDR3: TGTGCCAGTATGGAGCCTGGGGCAGTAACGTATCAGCCCCAGCATTTT. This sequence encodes CASMEPGAVTYQPQHF. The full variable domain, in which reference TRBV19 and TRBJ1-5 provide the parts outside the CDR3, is DGGITQSPKYLFRKEGQNVTLSCEQNLNHDAMYWYRQDPGQGLRLIYYSQIVNDFQKGDIAEGYSVSREKKESFPLTVTSAQKNPTAFYLCASMEPGAVTYQPQHFGDGTRLSIL.

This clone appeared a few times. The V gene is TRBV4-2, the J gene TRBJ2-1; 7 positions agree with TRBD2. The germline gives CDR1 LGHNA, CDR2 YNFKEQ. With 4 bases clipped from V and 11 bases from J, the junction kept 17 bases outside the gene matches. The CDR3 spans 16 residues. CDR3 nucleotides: TGTGCCAGCAGCCTAAACGGGCTAGCGGACGTCCAGAAGCAGTTCTTC. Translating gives CASSLNGLADVQKQFF.

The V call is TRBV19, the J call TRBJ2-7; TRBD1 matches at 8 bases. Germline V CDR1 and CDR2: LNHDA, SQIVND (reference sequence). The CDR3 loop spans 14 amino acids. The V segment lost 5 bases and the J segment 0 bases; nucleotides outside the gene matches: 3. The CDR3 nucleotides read TGTGCCAGTAGTTCGGACAGGGACTCCTACGAGCAGTACTTC. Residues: CASSSDRDSYEQYF.

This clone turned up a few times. CDR3 sequence: CASSQGTGGIAGGETQYF. The CDR3 nucleotides are TGCGCCAGCAGCCAGGGGACAGGGGGGATCGCCGGAGGAGAGACCCAGTACTTC. The gene calls are TRBV4-3 and TRBJ2-5; 11 bases map to TRBD1. The junction had 13 bases not matched to a gene; V was cut back by 3 bases and J by 4 bases. Germline CDR1 and CDR2: LGHNA and YSLEER. This CDR3 is 18 amino acids long.

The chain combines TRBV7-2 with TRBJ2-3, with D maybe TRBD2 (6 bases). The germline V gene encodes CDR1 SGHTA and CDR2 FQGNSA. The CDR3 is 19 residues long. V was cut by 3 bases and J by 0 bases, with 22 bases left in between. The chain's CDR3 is CASSFRASGLAPSTDTQYF. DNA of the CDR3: TGTGCCAGCAGCTTTAGAGCCTCTGGCCTAGCGCCTAGCACAGATACGCAGTATTTT.

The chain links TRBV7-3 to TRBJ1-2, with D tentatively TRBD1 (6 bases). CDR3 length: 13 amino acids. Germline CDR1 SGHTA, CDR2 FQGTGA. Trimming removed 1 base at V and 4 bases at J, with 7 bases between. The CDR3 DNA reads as TGTGCCAGCAGCTTAAAAGGGGGCTATGGCTACACCTTC. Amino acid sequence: CASSLKGGYGYTF.